Many counts were recorded for the clone carrying this T cell receptor (beta chain). CDR1 and CDR2 (germline): MNHEY, SVGAGI. J lost 6 bases, V lost 0 bases, and 5 bases had no gene match. The CDR3 is 15 residues long. One entry per CDR3 protein results from TCRdb running MiXCR on the RT-PCR reads. The sample contains 550,000 to 750,000 distinct CDR3 sequences, about 14% of which appear only once. The sample was memory CD4+ T cells from blood. This chain connects TRBV6-5 to TRBJ2-1, with 7 bases identical to TRBD2. This clonotype originated in a female donor in good health, serving as a healthy control. The CDR3 nucleotides read TGTGCCAGCAGTTACTCGCGGGAGTCGGGCAATGAGCAGTTCTTC. Translation: CASSYSRESGNEQFF.